This TCR beta chain was recorded in a study of shared clonotypes between healthy human individuals. This table comes from immunoSEQ multiplex PCR, and its TCRdb copy is limited to in-frame clones, with some not included. The sample lists some 690,000 clones, 90% occurring once. V was trimmed by 7 bases and J by 4 bases, leaving 14 bases between them. The CDR3 covers 13 residues. CDR1 is MGHDK and CDR2 is SYGVNS in the germline V gene. The chain is built from TRBV25-1 and TRBJ2-7; possibly TRBD1 or TRBD2 for D (5 bases each). The sequence derives from a man aged 18 to 30 in good health. Some clones in this sample may be carry-over from other donors' samples. Sequencing was done on a sample of memory CD8+ T cells from PBMCs. Specified subset: CD45RO+ cells pooled with CCR7-negative TemRA cells. The CDR3 region has the DNA TGTGCCAGCACCCGGTTGGGGGATTACGAGCAGTACTTC. Translation gives CASTRLGDYEQYF.